This TCR beta chain was profiled in a study of cytomegalovirus exposure and HLA in healthy donors. The donors, nominally healthy at sampling, likely had unrecorded immune exposures. Germline V CDR1 and CDR2: MNHNS, SASEGT. V was shortened by 1 base and J by 8 bases, with 20 bases between the two germline ends. The CDR3 contains 16 residues. PCR primers comprised 60 Vbeta and 13 Jbeta primers. Libraries were prepared by immunoSEQ multiplex PCR; TCRdb keeps only in-frame clonotypes and omits some of them. The table includes more than 100,000 clones, 15% detected once. As concerns this clone: Its antigen remains unknown.

Findings and caveats of the study: Usually a TCR sequence was rare, but some public TCRs were found in many donors. Earlier findings revealed that most TCR beta V segments proved productive either about 90% or about 30% of the time.

Sequencing was done on a sample of PBMCs. The J gene is TRBJ1-2, the V gene TRBV6-1, with no clear D. This clonotype was sampled from a woman aged 18-29 years in good health and CMV-seronegative. The CDR3 region has the DNA TGTGCCAGCAGTGAAGGCATCTGGGGAGGGTTTTACGGCTACACCTTC. This encodes CASSEGIWGGFYGYTF.